The present T cell receptor beta chain was sequenced within a study of OX40 agonist ivuxolimab in advanced cancers. Study overall: Dose-escalation patients' cancers were hepatocellular carcinoma, melanoma, renal cell or head and neck cancer.

Some clones are missing from TCRdb's copy, which holds only in-frame ones; the method was immunoSEQ multiplex PCR. The repertoire holds about 27,000 clones, with about 90% as singletons. The V and J ends lost 4 bases and 3 bases respectively, with 9 bases between them. The CDR3 length is 14 residues. Germline-derived CDR1 and CDR2 are SGHVS and FQNEAQ. V usage is TRBV7-8 and J usage is TRBJ1-4, with a weak D call TRBD1 (5 bases). The sample in question was CD4+ or CD8+ T cells sorted from blood, obtained in a trial of the OX40 agonist ivuxolimab. The clonotype comes from an adult with an advanced solid tumor such as melanoma, head and neck, liver or kidney cancer. The CDR3 nucleotides are TGTGCCAGCAGCTCTAAGGGGCCTAATGAAAAACTGTTTTTT. As protein: CASSSKGPNEKLFF.